A single sample is the source of the 6 T cell receptor beta chains below, sequenced in a study of blood T cell repertoires in COVID-19. The assay was immunoSEQ multiplex PCR, and TCRdb's table has in-frame clones only and misses some. Here the sample spans roughly 200,000 clones, approximately 80% being singletons. Sequencing input: peripheral blood. All receptors derive from a woman aged 40 to 55 with COVID-19, enrolled during active disease.

This sequence joins TRBV6-4 and TRBJ1-3; no clear D gene. The CDR3 has 13 amino acids. The V end lost 2 bases, the J end lost 4 bases, and 6 bases lay between the germline ends. CDR1 is MRHNA, CDR2 SNTAGT, per germline. The CDR3 DNA sequence: TGTGCCAGCAGTGACCGGAGGGGAAACACCATATATTTT. It codes for CASSDRRGNTIYF.

The rearrangement uses TRBV7-9 and TRBJ1-5; D is unclear. CDR1 is SEHNR, CDR2 FQNEAQ, per germline (reference sequence). The CDR3 sequence is 13 residues long. Trimming removed 2 bases at V and 4 bases at J, with 6 bases between. The CDR3 DNA sequence: TGTGCCAGCAGCTTATACAGAAATCAGCCCCAGCATTTT. As protein: CASSLYRNQPQHF.

The rearrangement joins TRBV19 to TRBJ2-1; D is unclear. Germline loops: CDR1 LNHDA, CDR2 SQIVND (reference sequence). V lost 1 base, J lost 5 bases, and 9 bases lay in between. The length of the CDR3 is 14 residues. CDR3 coding DNA: TGTGCCAGTAGTATAGGTCGTACACACAATGAGCAGTTCTTC. It yields the protein CASSIGRTHNEQFF.

This clone appeared once. This chain links TRBV7-9 with TRBJ2-5, with D tentatively TRBD1 (6 bases). Trimming pared 2 bases from V and 5 bases from J, leaving 15 bases between. There are 15 residues in the CDR3. Germline V CDR1 and CDR2: SEHNR, FQNEAQ (reference sequence). CDR3 in amino acids: CASSLWTAGVETQYF. CDR3 bases: TGTGCCAGCAGCTTATGGACAGCCGGTGTGGAGACCCAGTACTTC.

The chain recombines TRBV6-5 with TRBJ1-2; possible D gene TRBD1, 6 bases. From germline, CDR1 is MNHEY and CDR2 SVGAGI. This CDR3 contains 14 residues. V lost 6 bases, J lost 1 base, and 12 bases lay in between. The CDR3 DNA reads as TGTGCCAGCAGGAGTACAGGGATTAACTATGGCTACACCTTC. Protein: CASRSTGINYGYTF.

The V gene is TRBV11-2, the J gene TRBJ2-5; tentatively, D is TRBD1 (6 bases). This CDR3 has 16 residues. Between the trimmed V and J ends, which lost 1 base and 4 bases, there was a span of 16 bases. CDR1 is SGHAT, CDR2 FQNNGV, per germline. CDR3 sequence reads: CASSLGGGWGSETQYF. Here the CDR3 DNA reads TGTGCCAGCAGCTTAGGAGGGGGATGGGGATCAGAGACCCAGTACTTC.